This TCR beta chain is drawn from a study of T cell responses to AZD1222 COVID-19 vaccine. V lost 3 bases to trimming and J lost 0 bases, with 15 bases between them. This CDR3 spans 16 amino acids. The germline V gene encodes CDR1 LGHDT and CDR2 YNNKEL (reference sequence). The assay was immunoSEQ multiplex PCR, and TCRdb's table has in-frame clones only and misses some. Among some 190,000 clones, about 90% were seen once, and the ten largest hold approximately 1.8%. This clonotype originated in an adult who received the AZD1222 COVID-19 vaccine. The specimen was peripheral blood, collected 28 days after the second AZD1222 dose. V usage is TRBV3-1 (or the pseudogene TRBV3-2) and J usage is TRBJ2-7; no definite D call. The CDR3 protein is CASSQGSALSSYEQYF. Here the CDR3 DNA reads TGTGCCAGCAGCCAGGGATCAGCGCTAAGCTCCTACGAGCAGTACTTC.